Below are 19 T cell receptor beta chains sequenced from a single sample in a study of siplizumab effects on memory and regulatory T cells. This table comes from immunoSEQ multiplex PCR, and its TCRdb copy is limited to in-frame clones, with some not included. The sample shows roughly 93,000 clones, 85% to 95% of them seen only once. The specimen was non-Treg CD4+ T cells sorted from blood. Every receptor here comes from a human donor in good health.

The chain employs TRBV6-6 and TRBJ2-5; TRBD1 matches at 9 bases. J was trimmed by 5 bases and V by 6 bases; bases with no gene match: 10. CDR3 length: 15 residues. Germline CDR1 and CDR2: MNHNY and SVGAGI (reference sequence). The CDR3 DNA reads TGTGCCAGCAGGGAACCGGGACAGGGTCAGGAGACCCAGTACTTC. Protein sequence: CASREPGQGQETQYF.

The V and J genes are TRBV6-1 and TRBJ2-1; D may be TRBD1 (5 bases). The V gene lost 1 base and the J gene lost 9 bases, with 19 bases spanning the gap. Germline V gene lookup returns CDR1 MNHNS and CDR2 SASEGT. The CDR3 is 16 amino acids. Written as DNA, the CDR3 is TGTGCCAGCAGTGAAGTAAGGGGCCCCGGGTTCGGTGAGCAGTTCTTC. Amino acids: CASSEVRGPGFGEQFF.

The chain joins TRBV27 to TRBJ1-1; D ambiguous. The CDR3 has 15 residues. Per germline, CDR1 MNHEY and CDR2 SMNVEV (reference sequence). Deletions cut 8 bases from V and 5 bases from J, with 21 bases between. The CDR3 sequence is CASGAQQFIGTEAFF. The DNA of the CDR3 is TGTGCCAGCGGTGCCCAACAATTTATTGGGACTGAAGCTTTCTTT.

J is TRBJ2-7 and V is TRBV14, with 7 bases that match TRBD1. With 3 bases clipped from V and 2 bases from J, the junction kept 7 bases outside the gene matches. There are 15 residues in the CDR3. Germline CDR1 is SGHDN and CDR2 is FVKESK. CDR3 coding DNA: TGTGCCAGCAGCCAGCTACCGGGACAGACCTACGAGCAGTACTTC. This codes for CASSQLPGQTYEQYF.

The V gene is TRBV5-1, the J gene TRBJ2-5, with TRBD2 matching over 8 bases. The junction had 1 base not matched to a gene; V was cut back by 0 bases and J by 3 bases. This CDR3 comprises 14 residues. The germline gives CDR1 SGHRS, CDR2 YFSETQ. The CDR3 spells CASSLAGREETQYF. The CDR3 DNA sequence: TGCGCCAGCAGCTTGGCCGGGAGGGAAGAGACCCAGTACTTC.

The chain joins TRBV10-3 to TRBJ2-1; D might be TRBD2 (6 bases). Trimming stripped 10 bases from V and 8 bases from J, with 21 bases between. CDR3 length: 14 residues. Germline V gene lookup returns CDR1 ENHRY and CDR2 SYGVKD. In nucleotides, the CDR3 is TGTGCCACCATGACGGGAGCTGTCGTGGATGAGCAGTTCTTC. Amino acid sequence: CATMTGAVVDEQFF.

This chain uses TRBV30 with TRBJ2-7, with TRBD1 as a possible D gene (6 bases). The CDR3 is made up of 13 amino acids. Trimming pared 2 bases from V and 2 bases from J, leaving 10 bases between. Germline values: CDR1 GTSNPN, CDR2 SVGIG (reference sequence). The CDR3 DNA sequence: TGTGCCTGGAGTTGGGGACACGCCTACGAGCAGTACTTC. This translates into CAWSWGHAYEQYF.

CDR3 loop: CASRADRPSGQYF. As DNA, the CDR3 is TGTGCCAGCAGGGCGGACAGGCCAAGTGGGCAGTACTTC. This chain links TRBV28 with TRBJ2-7; 7 nucleotides line up with TRBD1. The CDR3 is made up of 13 amino acids. CDR1 is MDHEN and CDR2 is SYDVKM in the germline V gene. With V trimmed by 6 bases and J by 9 bases, 11 bases remained unmatched. The full variable domain, with the rest looked up from reference TRBV28 and TRBJ2-7, is DVKVTQSSRYLVKRTGEKVFLECVQDMDHENMFWYRQDPGLGLRLIYFSYDVKMKEKGDIPEGYSVSREKKERFSLILESASTNQTSMYLCASRADRPSGQYFGPGTRLTVT.

V usage is TRBV6-1 and J usage is TRBJ2-1; D may be TRBD2 (5 bases). Germline V gene lookup returns CDR1 MNHNS and CDR2 SASEGT. V gave up 5 bases and J gave up 10 bases, with 18 bases separating them. The CDR3 covers 14 residues. The CDR3 region is CASSREFSHAEQFF. In DNA form, the CDR3 reads TGTGCCAGCAGTCGGGAATTTTCGCATGCGGAGCAGTTCTTC.

This chain connects TRBV14 to TRBJ2-1, with 9 bases lining up with TRBD2. This CDR3 comprises 15 residues. Germline loops: CDR1 SGHDN, CDR2 FVKESK. The ends lost 4 bases at V and 6 bases at J; junction bases unmatched: 7. The CDR3 sequence: CASSRASGMGNEQFF. The CDR3 nucleotides are TGTGCCAGCAGCCGGGCTAGCGGGATGGGCAATGAGCAGTTCTTC.

The rearrangement uses TRBV28 and TRBJ2-3; 9 bases line up with TRBD2. Germline loops: CDR1 MDHEN, CDR2 SYDVKM. This CDR3 has 18 residues. Unmatched junction bases numbered 18, after V lost 5 bases and J lost 6 bases. CDR3 sequence (DNA): TGTGCCAGCAGTAACCAATGGAGCGCTAGCGGGAAATACGATACGCAGTATTTT. Amino acid sequence: CASSNQWSASGKYDTQYF.

The rearrangement uses TRBV10-1 and TRBJ2-1; D assignment may be TRBD1 or TRBD2 (5 bases each). The germline V gene has CDR1 WNHNN and CDR2 SYGVQD (reference sequence). With 2 bases removed from V and 9 bases from J, the gap between germline ends came to 11 bases. The CDR3 sequence is 13 residues long. The CDR3, as DNA: TGCGCCAGCAGTGAGCCGGGGCTAGGTGAGCAGTTCTTC. As protein: CASSEPGLGEQFF.

V usage is TRBV14 and J usage is TRBJ2-1; TRBD2 matches 10 bases. The ends lost 5 bases at V and 4 bases at J; junction bases unmatched: 20. Germline V CDR1 and CDR2: SGHDN, FVKESK. This CDR3 contains 20 residues. The CDR3 is CASSAHSGTESGRGYNEQFF. Written as DNA, the CDR3 is TGTGCCAGCAGCGCACACTCCGGGACAGAAAGCGGGAGGGGGTACAATGAGCAGTTCTTC.

The chain links TRBV10-2 to TRBJ2-6; D gene uncertain. The CDR3 loop spans 16 amino acids. Per germline, CDR1 WSHSY and CDR2 SAAADI. V gave up 2 bases and J gave up 0 bases, with 8 bases separating them. The CDR3 spells CASSEILHSGANVLTF. CDR3 coding DNA: TGCGCCAGCAGTGAGATTTTGCACTCTGGGGCCAACGTCCTGACTTTC.

The chain joins TRBV7-3 to TRBJ1-5; maybe TRBD1 (5 bases). CDR3 length: 13 residues. Germline V lookup: CDR1 SGHTA, CDR2 FQGTGA. With 2 bases removed from V and 7 bases from J, the gap between germline ends came to 9 bases. DNA for the CDR3: TGTGCCAGCAGCTTAGACCGACAGCAGCCCCAGCATTTT. Its protein is CASSLDRQQPQHF.

About this clone itself: The junction shows a germline mismatch at one end, possibly a read error. This rearrangement joins TRBV5-4 to TRBJ2-1, with D tentatively TRBD1 or TRBD2 (5 bases each). This CDR3 has 14 residues. CDR1 is SGHNT and CDR2 is YYREEE in the germline V gene (reference sequence). CDR3 protein: CASSLVAVRETLLF. In nucleotides, the CDR3 is TGTGCCAGCAGCTTGGTAGCTGTCAGGGAGACGCTACTCTTC.

The chain employs TRBV23-1 and TRBJ2-2; 9 bases fit TRBD2. TRBV23-1 is recorded as an ORF, its role being uncertain. The CDR3 is made up of 17 amino acids. Trimming at V came to 2 bases and at J to 0 bases, leaving 4 bases not matched to a gene. The DNA for the CDR3 is TGCGCCAGCAGTCAACTAGCGGGGAAGGCGAACACCGGGGAGCTGTTTTTT. It specifies CASSQLAGKANTGELFF.

The chain combines TRBV5-1 with TRBJ2-7; D possibly matches TRBD1 or TRBD2 (5 bases each). This CDR3 contains 16 residues. The ends were cut back, 0 bases at V and 3 bases at J, with 16 bases in the middle. Germline values: CDR1 SGHRS, CDR2 YFSETQ. CDR3 amino acids: CASSLAPGTNGYEQYF. The CDR3 nucleotides read TGCGCCAGCAGCTTGGCCCCCGGGACGAATGGCTACGAGCAGTACTTC. Together with reference TRBV5-1 and TRBJ2-7, the CDR3 gives the full variable domain: KAGVTQTPRYLIKTRGQQVTLSCSPISGHRSVSWYQQTPGQGLQFLFEYFSETQRNKGNFPGRFSGRQFSNSRSEMNVSTLELGDSALYLCASSLAPGTNGYEQYFGPGTRLTVT.

This clone was seen more than once but under ten times. The chain carries TRBV28 and TRBJ1-5, with 8 bases fitting TRBD1. V shed 8 bases and J 4 bases; nucleotides not matched to a gene: 16. The CDR3 is 17 amino acids. The germline gives CDR1 MDHEN, CDR2 SYDVKM. Written as DNA, the CDR3 is TGTGCCAGCTATGGTTTCGTGCAGGGGGCAGGTAATCAGCCCCAGCATTTT. Its protein is CASYGFVQGAGNQPQHF.